This T cell receptor beta chain was obtained from a study of T cell responses to AZD1222 COVID-19 vaccine. About this clone itself: What it binds is unknown.

Findings and limits, study-wide: Repertoire sampling was restricted to post-peak T cell response timepoints. Regions left unmutated in variants are reportedly the target of nearly half of spike-specific TCRs.

Using immunoSEQ multiplex PCR, the repertoire was profiled, and TCRdb retains in-frame clones only, with some absent. The data show some 200,000 clones, with about 89% seen just once and 1.5% to 2% held by the top ten. The V end lost 6 bases, the J end lost 3 bases, and 17 bases lay between the germline ends. The CDR3 is 15 amino acids. Germline CDR1 reads SNHLY; CDR2 reads FYNNEI. The starting material was peripheral blood, obtained 28 days after the second AZD1222 dose. The clonotype comes from an adult who received the AZD1222 COVID-19 vaccine. This sequence joins TRBV2 and TRBJ1-1; a possible D gene is TRBD1 (5 bases). The CDR3, as DNA: TGTGCCAGCAGCCGTTTCCAGGGAGGGTACACTGAAGCTTTCTTT. As protein: CASSRFQGGYTEAFF.